Described below is a single T cell receptor beta chain sequence and its context. As yet, its antigen is unknown. Relying on iRepertoire HTBI primers and Arm-PCR of CDR3 regions, the team built TCR beta libraries. TCRdb passed the multiplex PCR reads through MiXCR, listing each CDR3 protein once. This sample yields roughly 420,000 distinct CDR3 sequences, of which 14% are seen a single time; about 15% belongs to the top ten. Time point denoted: newly diagnosed GD, antithyroid drugs for less than 3 months. Extracted RNA from PBMCs served as the source of the TCR library. CDR1 and CDR2 (germline): LNHDA, SQIVND (reference sequence). The CDR3 totals 16 residues. The ends lost 8 bases at V and 3 bases at J; junction bases unmatched: 9. The sample originates from a study of regulatory T cells in long-lasting Graves disease. Points from the study as a whole: Persistent cases favored TRBV28, TRBJ1-2 and TRBJ2-5.

The data were also submitted as part of a second study, on T cells in Graves' hyperthyroidism and ophthalmopathy. According to that study: Clinicians diagnosed patients from clinical symptoms, serum thyroxine and TRAb, thyroid ultrasound and orbital computed tomography. HTBI primers were used for first-round RT-PCR of the TCR CDR3.

V usage is TRBV19 and J usage is TRBJ2-3, with TRBD2 identical over 12 bases. This receptor was identified in a woman in her 50s with Graves disease. Sequenced here: peripheral blood mononuclear cells (PBMCs), sampled at new diagnosis, from a patient treated with antithyroid drugs. CDR3 protein: CASLPLAGGETDTQYF. The CDR3 DNA sequence: TGTGCCAGTCTTCCTCTAGCGGGAGGGGAGACAGATACGCAGTATTTT. Full variable domain (rest looked up from reference TRBV19 and TRBJ2-3): DGGITQSPKYLFRKEGQNVTLSCEQNLNHDAMYWYRQDPGQGLRLIYYSQIVNDFQKGDIAEGYSVSREKKESFPLTVTSAQKNPTAFYLCASLPLAGGETDTQYFGPGTRLTVL.